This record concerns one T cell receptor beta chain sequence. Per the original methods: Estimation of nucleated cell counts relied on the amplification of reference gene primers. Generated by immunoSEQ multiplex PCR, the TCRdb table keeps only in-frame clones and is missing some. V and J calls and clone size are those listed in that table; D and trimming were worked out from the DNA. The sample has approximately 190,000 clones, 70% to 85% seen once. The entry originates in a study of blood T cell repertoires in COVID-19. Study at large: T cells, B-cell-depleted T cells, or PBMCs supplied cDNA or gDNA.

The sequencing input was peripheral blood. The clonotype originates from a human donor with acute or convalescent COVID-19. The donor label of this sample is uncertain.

The CDR3 loop reads CASSFEGNQGQPQHF. CDR3 DNA sequence: TGCGCCAGCAGCTTCGAGGGTAATCAAGGTCAGCCCCAGCATTTT. The gene calls are TRBV5-1 and TRBJ1-5; D gene uncertain. The V gene lost 2 bases and the J gene lost 6 bases, with 15 bases spanning the gap. The CDR3 runs 15 residues. The germline V gene encodes CDR1 SGHRS and CDR2 YFSETQ.